This T cell receptor (beta chain) appears in the sequencing data of a study of beta chain features in type 1 diabetes. General study points: Fewer junction insertions and more nucleotide deletions appeared in type 1 diabetes patients.

This CDR3 spans 18 amino acids. V lost 4 bases and J 6 bases, leaving 24 bases between the germline ends. Per the germline V gene, CDR1 is LNHNV and CDR2 is YYDKDF (reference sequence). A note on this clone: Its specificity is unknown.

The authors sorted CD4+ naive, central memory, regulatory and stem cell-like memory cells via CD45RO/CCR7/CD25/CD127/CD95/CD27. Expressed TCRB transcripts were sequenced because the isolated RNA had all been reverse transcribed beforehand. TCRdb's table, derived via immunoSEQ multiplex PCR, lists solely in-frame clones and lacks some. Of 240,000 or so clones listed, roughly 70% are singletons. The source of this sequence is a man aged 25 to 40 in good health. J is TRBJ2-2 and V is TRBV15; D could derive from TRBD1 or TRBD2 (5 bases each). Source material: naive CD4+ T cells from blood. The CDR3 sequence: CATSTLMGPTSRAGELFF. Written as DNA, the CDR3 is TGTGCCACCAGCACCTTGATGGGACCGACCAGTAGGGCCGGGGAGCTGTTTTTT.